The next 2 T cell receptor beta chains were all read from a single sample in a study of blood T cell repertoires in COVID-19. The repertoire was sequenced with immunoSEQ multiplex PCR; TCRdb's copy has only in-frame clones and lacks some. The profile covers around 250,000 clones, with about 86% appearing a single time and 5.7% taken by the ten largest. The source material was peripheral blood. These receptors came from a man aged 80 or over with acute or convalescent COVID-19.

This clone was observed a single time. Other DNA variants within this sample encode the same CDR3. CDR3 nucleotides: TGCGCCAGCAGCGGAGGGACGGTGAACACTGAAGCTTTCTTT. Residues: CASSGGTVNTEAFF. The chain uses TRBV5-1 and TRBJ1-1; TRBD1 is a possible D gene (5 bases). The germline V gene encodes CDR1 SGHRS and CDR2 YFSETQ. V was pared by 4 bases and J by 0 bases, with 10 bases between. CDR3 size: 14 residues.

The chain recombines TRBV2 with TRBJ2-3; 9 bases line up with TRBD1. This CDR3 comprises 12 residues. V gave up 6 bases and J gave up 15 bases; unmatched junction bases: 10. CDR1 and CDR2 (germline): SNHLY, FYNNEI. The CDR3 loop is CASRGTGGLQYF. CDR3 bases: TGTGCCAGCAGAGGCACAGGGGGCCTGCAATATTTT.